Below, 14 T cell receptor beta chains from the same sample are listed, as sequenced in a study of T cells after yellow fever vaccination (dated by TCRdb to between 2017 and 2020). The treatment or condition label, as the study defines it: live attenuated yellow fever vaccine strain. Libraries came from 5' RACE. The reads were generated on an Illumina HiSeq 2500. TCRdb applied fastp at Q25 and MiXCR to the public reads, then kept only in-frame beta chains. CDR3 protein sequences are deduplicated, and each keeps its most common genes and DNA. The sample contains 450,000 to 600,000 distinct CDR3 sequences, about 13% of them found a single time. Of the sample, more than 13% is held by the ten largest clones. The sample consisted of PBMCs, taken on the day of the yellow fever booster vaccination. The source is a young man who received the YFV17D yellow fever vaccine.

The chain uses TRBV7-2 and TRBJ2-7; 9 bases fit TRBD2. With V trimmed by 5 bases and J by 6 bases, 8 bases remained unmatched. There are 14 residues in the CDR3. The germline CDR1 and CDR2 sequences are SGHTA and FQGNSA. The CDR3 coding sequence is TGTGCCAGCAGCCCCCGGACTAGCGAGGCCGAGCAGTACTTC. Residues: CASSPRTSEAEQYF.

This clonotype was seen more than once but under ten times. The chain joins TRBV27 to TRBJ2-1; possibly TRBD1 or TRBD2 for D (5 bases each). CDR3 length equals 15 residues. Germline assignment: CDR1 MNHEY and CDR2 SMNVEV (reference sequence). Between the trimmed V and J ends, which lost 7 bases and 2 bases, there was a span of 15 bases. CDR3 residues: CASTAGTSPYNEQFF. The DNA of the CDR3 is TGTGCCAGCACGGCCGGGACCTCACCCTACAATGAGCAGTTCTTC.

CDR3 coding DNA: TGTGCCAGCAGCTTAGGAATCCCGGGACTAGCGCCGGGGGAGCAGTACTTC. Translated, it gives CASSLGIPGLAPGEQYF. This chain joins TRBV7-8 and TRBJ2-7; TRBD2 agrees at 10 bases. Germline CDR1 is SGHVS and CDR2 is FQNEAQ. The CDR3 is 17 residues long. The junction had 13 bases not matched to a gene; V was cut back by 1 base and J by 7 bases.

This chain joins TRBV7-9 and TRBJ2-5, with D perhaps assigned TRBD1 or TRBD2 (5 bases each). Germline V gene data show CDR1 as SEHNR and CDR2 as FQNEAQ (reference sequence). The ends were cut back, 7 bases at V and 6 bases at J, with 27 bases in the middle. The CDR3 totals 17 residues. CDR3 protein: CASTPRLPGPRLKTQYF. CDR3 nucleotide sequence: TGTGCCAGCACTCCAAGACTACCGGGGCCGAGACTAAAGACCCAGTACTTC. The full variable domain, rest sourced from reference TRBV7-9 and TRBJ2-5, is DTGVSQNPRHKITKRGQNVTFRCDPISEHNRLYWYRQTLGQGPEFLTYFQNEAQLEKSRLLSDRFSAERPKGSFSTLEIQRTEQGDSAMYLCASTPRLPGPRLKTQYFGPGTRLLVL.

This clonotype has ten or more counts. This chain links TRBV7-2 with TRBJ2-2; possibly TRBD1 for D (6 bases). V was shortened by 5 bases and J by 1 base, with 17 bases between the two germline ends. This CDR3 has 17 residues. The germline V gene encodes CDR1 SGHTA and CDR2 FQGNSA. The CDR3: CASSPSVWGLNTGELFF. The CDR3 DNA reads TGTGCCAGCAGCCCAAGTGTATGGGGGCTGAACACCGGGGAGCTGTTTTTT.

A few counts support this clonotype. This rearrangement joins TRBV2 to TRBJ2-3; D is ambiguous. This CDR3 region has 13 residues. Germline CDR1 reads SNHLY; CDR2 reads FYNNEI. V was trimmed by 7 bases and J by 3 bases, leaving 11 bases between them. CDR3 DNA sequence: TGTGCCAGCAACCCCCCCACTACAGATACGCAGTATTTT. This translates into CASNPPTTDTQYF.

This clonotype was seen a handful of times. The rearrangement uses TRBV6-1 and TRBJ2-3; D ambiguous. The CDR3 is 14 residues long. The germline CDR1 and CDR2 sequences are MNHNS and SASEGT. The germline V and J ends were trimmed by 7 bases and 6 bases, with 17 bases remaining between them. CDR3 coding DNA: TGTGCCAGCACCCTCTCCTCTCAGCGCGATACGCAGTATTTT. It yields the protein CASTLSSQRDTQYF.

This clonotype turned up a few times. The chain couples TRBV10-2 to TRBJ1-1, with a weak D call TRBD1 (5 bases). V shed 6 bases and J shed 0 bases, with 11 bases lying between them. Per germline, CDR1 WSHSY and CDR2 SAAADI. The CDR3 is 14 amino acids. CDR3 amino acids: CASSQTVMNTEAFF. Written as DNA, the CDR3 is TGCGCCAGCAGCCAGACAGTAATGAACACTGAAGCTTTCTTT.

This clonotype turned up a few times. This chain joins TRBV4-3 and TRBJ1-5; 7 positions match TRBD1. CDR3 length: 16 residues. Germline V lookup: CDR1 LGHNA, CDR2 YSLEER. With V trimmed by 0 bases and J by 2 bases, 4 bases remained unmatched. For the CDR3, the DNA is TGCGCCAGCAGCCAAGAATCAGGGGGGGGCAATCAGCCCCAGCATTTT. Its protein product is CASSQESGGGNQPQHF.

A few counts support this clonotype. This chain connects TRBV7-9 to TRBJ2-3; 10 positions match TRBD2. The V segment lost 6 bases and the J segment 4 bases; nucleotides outside the gene matches: 4. Germline CDR1 and CDR2: SEHNR and FQNEAQ (reference sequence). The CDR3 is 14 residues long. CDR3 loop: CASRNLAGADTQYF. The CDR3 DNA is TGTGCCAGCAGAAATCTAGCGGGAGCAGATACGCAGTATTTT.

The chain combines TRBV12-3 or TRBV12-4 with TRBJ1-1; no definite D call. This CDR3 has 11 amino acids. Trimming removed 6 bases at V and 6 bases at J, with 8 bases between. CDR3 amino acids: CASSPEPEAFF. In DNA form, the CDR3 reads TGTGCCAGCAGCCCAGAGCCTGAAGCTTTCTTT.

The chain employs TRBV5-5 and TRBJ2-2; a weak D match, TRBD1 (6 bases). Germline CDR1 SGHKS, CDR2 YYEKEE (reference sequence). The germline V and J ends were trimmed by 3 bases and 3 bases, with 18 bases remaining between them. The CDR3 covers 17 residues. Here the CDR3 reads CASSSTGTKRDTGELFF. The CDR3 region has the DNA TGTGCCAGCAGCTCCACCGGGACAAAAAGGGACACCGGGGAGCTGTTTTTT.

This clonotype was seen many times. As DNA, the CDR3 is TGCAGCGGGAAAGGACGGCTTCAAGAGACCCAGTACTTC. This gives the protein CSGKGRLQETQYF. The chain combines TRBV29-1 with TRBJ2-5; unclear D gene. The CDR3 consists of 13 residues. Germline values: CDR1 SQVTM, CDR2 ANQGSEA. V dropped 7 bases and J dropped 2 bases, with 14 bases sitting between them.

The chain carries TRBV18 and TRBJ2-4; possibly TRBD1 or TRBD2 for D (5 bases each). Per the germline V gene, CDR1 is KGHSH and CDR2 is LQKENI. This CDR3 comprises 13 residues. V was trimmed by 3 bases and J by 4 bases, leaving 7 bases between them. CDR3 sequence: CASSPGPKNIQYF. The DNA for the CDR3 is TGTGCCAGCTCACCGGGACCAAAAAACATTCAGTACTTC.